This TCR beta chain was captured in a study of T cells in Graves' hyperthyroidism and ophthalmopathy. Background on the study: Peripheral blood sampling occurred at initial diagnosis, before any treatment. General study points: Using 13 V-J features, a model discriminated ophthalmopathy from stable hyperthyroidism.

J lost 4 bases, V lost 6 bases, and 6 bases had no gene match. The CDR3 is 13 residues long. On this clonotype itself: Antigen unknown.

It was RNA transcripts that yielded the amplified TCR beta CDR3 regions. A first-round RT-PCR of the TCR CDR3 used the HTBI primer set. TCRdb redid the calling of the multiplex PCR reads with MiXCR, one entry per CDR3 protein. The sample contains approximately 380,000 distinct CDR3 sequences, approximately 19% of which appear only once. V is TRBV12-3 or TRBV12-4 and J is TRBJ2-7; TRBD1 agrees at 7 bases. The clonotype was recovered from a woman aged 18-35 years with Graves' hyperthyroidism. The sample taken for sequencing was blood. This CDR3 is CASSTLTGYEQYF. The DNA for the CDR3 is TGTGCCAGCAGCACGCTGACAGGGTACGAGCAGTACTTC.